The clone carrying this T cell receptor (beta chain) has at least ten counts. The antigen remains undetermined. This sample is part of a study of CD8 T cells in ankylosing spondylitis. Quantitative 5'-RACE with molecular barcodes produced the TCR beta libraries. In TCRdb, the 5' RACE reads were re-called with MiXCR into one record per CDR3 protein. The sample holds fewer than 400,000 distinct CDR3 sequences, around 8% seen once. Germline CDR1 MRHNA, CDR2 SNTAGT. Trimming cost V 8 bases and J 0 bases; bases outside gene matches: 3. The CDR3 spans 14 residues. Study outcomes and limitations: The authors reported significant enrichment of disease-linked clones in matched ankylosing spondylitis synovial fluid. Existing reports had already noted some motif variants in reactive arthritis synovial fluid and blood. There was a TCR beta motif, made of eight highly homologous variants, that appeared characteristic of ankylosing spondylitis blood.

The gene calls are TRBV6-4 and TRBJ2-1; 8 nucleotides agree with TRBD1. This TCR was recovered from a male donor with ankylosing spondylitis. Sequences were obtained from blood, either unsorted or a sorted T cell fraction (not recorded which). CDR3 sequence reads: CASGQGNSYNEQFF. The CDR3 DNA reads as TGTGCCAGCGGACAGGGAAACTCCTACAATGAGCAGTTCTTC.